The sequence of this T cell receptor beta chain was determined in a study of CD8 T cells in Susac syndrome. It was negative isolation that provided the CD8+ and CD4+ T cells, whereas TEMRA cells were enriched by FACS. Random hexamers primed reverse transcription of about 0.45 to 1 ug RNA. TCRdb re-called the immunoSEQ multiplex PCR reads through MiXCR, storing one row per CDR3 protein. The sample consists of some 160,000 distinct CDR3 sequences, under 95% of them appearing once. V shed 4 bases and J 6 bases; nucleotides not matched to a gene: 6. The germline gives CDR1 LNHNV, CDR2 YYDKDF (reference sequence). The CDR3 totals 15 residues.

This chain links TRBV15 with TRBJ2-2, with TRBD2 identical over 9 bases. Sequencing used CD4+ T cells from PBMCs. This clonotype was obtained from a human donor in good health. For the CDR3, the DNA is TGTGCCACCAGCACGGAGGCGGGAGGGCCCGGGGAGCTGTTTTTT. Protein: CATSTEAGGPGELFF.